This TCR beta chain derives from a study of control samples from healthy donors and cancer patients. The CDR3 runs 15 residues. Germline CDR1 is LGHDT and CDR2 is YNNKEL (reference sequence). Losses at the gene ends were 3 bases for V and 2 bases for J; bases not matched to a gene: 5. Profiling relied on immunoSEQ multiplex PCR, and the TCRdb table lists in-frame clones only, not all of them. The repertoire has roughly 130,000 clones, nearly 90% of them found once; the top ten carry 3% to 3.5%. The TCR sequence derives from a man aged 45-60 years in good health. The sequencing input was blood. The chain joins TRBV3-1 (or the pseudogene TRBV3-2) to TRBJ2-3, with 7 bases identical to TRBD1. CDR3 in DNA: TGTGCCAGCAGCCACAGACAGGGCTACACAGATACGCAGTATTTT. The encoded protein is CASSHRQGYTDTQYF.